The T cell receptor (beta chain) described here comes from a study of T cell responses to AZD1222 COVID-19 vaccine. Study-level results: Every sample of the repertoires postdated the peak T cell response.

Assay used: immunoSEQ multiplex PCR; TCRdb lists only in-frame clones, some missing. The sample carries 90,000 to 110,000 clones, 70% to 90% recorded once. In regard to this clone: The antigen is not known.

Sample: peripheral blood, taken on day 0 of AZD1222 vaccination. The TCR sequence derives from an adult in good health.

In DNA, the CDR3 is TGTGCCAGCAGCCTCGGGTGTCACACTGAAGCTTTCTTT. Translation: CASSLGCHTEAFF. V and J are TRBV21-1 and TRBJ1-1. TRBV21-1 is tagged as a pseudogene. This CDR3 is built from 13 residues.